Presented here are 22 T cell receptor beta chains from one specimen sequenced in a study of OX40 agonist ivuxolimab in advanced cancers. Some clones are missing from TCRdb's copy, which holds only in-frame ones; the method was immunoSEQ multiplex PCR. In the table there are 13,000 to 15,000 clones, around 77% of which are singletons. Sample: CD4+ or CD8+ T cells sorted from blood, taken in a trial of the OX40 agonist ivuxolimab. All receptors come from an adult with an advanced solid tumor such as melanoma, head and neck, liver or kidney cancer.

The chain couples TRBV30 to TRBJ2-7; 10 positions match TRBD2. The length of the CDR3 is 13 residues. Germline V CDR1 and CDR2: GTSNPN, SVGIG (reference sequence). After removal of 3 bases from V and 4 bases from J, the junction contained 3 bases not matched to a gene. CDR3 DNA: TGTGCCTGGAGGACTAGCGGGCTTTACGAGCAGTACTTC. Translation gives CAWRTSGLYEQYF.

The J gene is TRBJ1-3, the V gene TRBV5-6, with 9 positions matching TRBD1. Germline assignment: CDR1 SGHDT and CDR2 YYEEEE. The CDR3 runs to 17 residues. V was pared by 1 base and J by 4 bases, with 9 bases of the junction left unmatched. The CDR3 region has the DNA TGTGCCAGCAGCTTGCGCGGGACAGGGCTCTCAGGAAACACCATATATTTT. Amino acids: CASSLRGTGLSGNTIYF.

This clone is medium-sized in the sample. J is TRBJ1-1 and V is TRBV28; 10 bases are shared with TRBD1. CDR3 length: 18 amino acids. After removal of 3 bases from V and 0 bases from J, the junction contained 10 bases not matched to a gene. Germline assignment: CDR1 MDHEN and CDR2 SYDVKM. In DNA, the CDR3 is TGTGCCAGCAGTTTCGGGACAGGGGTCGAAGACATGAACACTGAAGCTTTCTTT. Its protein product is CASSFGTGVEDMNTEAFF.

The rearrangement links TRBV7-9 to TRBJ2-1, with D hard to call. The germline V gene encodes CDR1 SEHNR and CDR2 FQNEAQ (reference sequence). There are 11 residues in the CDR3. Trimming cost V 5 bases and J 7 bases, with 6 bases left between them. CDR3 sequence: CASSRINEQFF. As DNA, the CDR3 is TGTGCCAGCAGCCGAATTAATGAGCAGTTCTTC. The full variable domain, in which reference TRBV7-9 and TRBJ2-1 provide the parts outside the CDR3, is DTGVSQNPRHKITKRGQNVTFRCDPISEHNRLYWYRQTLGQGPEFLTYFQNEAQLEKSRLLSDRFSAERPKGSFSTLEIQRTEQGDSAMYLCASSRINEQFFGPGTRLTVL.

This chain links TRBV19 with TRBJ2-7; D is unresolved. CDR1 is LNHDA, CDR2 SQIVND, per germline (reference sequence). Trimming cost V 5 bases and J 3 bases, with 17 bases left between them. The CDR3 covers 15 residues. As DNA, the CDR3 is TGTGCCAGTAGTTTCGCCCGGACCCGCCTCTACGAGCAGTACTTC. It codes for CASSFARTRLYEQYF.

The chain uses TRBV27 and TRBJ2-7; TRBD1 matches at 10 bases. J was trimmed by 6 bases and V by 4 bases; bases with no gene match: 3. The CDR3 loop spans 13 amino acids. Germline assignment: CDR1 MNHEY and CDR2 SMNVEV (reference sequence). In DNA, the CDR3 is TGTGCCAGCAGTTGGGACAGGGGTAGCGAGCAGTACTTC. This encodes CASSWDRGSEQYF.

This chain links TRBV19 with TRBJ2-7, with 11 bases aligning to TRBD2. This CDR3 is 15 amino acids long. Trimming removed 5 bases from V and 1 base from J; junction bases left unmatched: 4. Germline V gene data show CDR1 as LNHDA and CDR2 as SQIVND (reference sequence). CDR3 protein: CASSFGLAGSYEQYF. CDR3 nucleotide sequence: TGTGCCAGTAGTTTCGGACTAGCGGGTTCCTACGAGCAGTACTTC.

Within the sample, this clone is medium-sized. The V call is TRBV2, the J call TRBJ2-2; D not certain. Germline V lookup: CDR1 SNHLY, CDR2 FYNNEI. V shed 5 bases and J shed 6 bases, with 10 bases lying between them. The CDR3 totals 13 residues. The CDR3: CASSPSGPGELFF. The CDR3 nucleotides are TGTGCCAGCAGTCCCTCCGGGCCCGGGGAGCTGTTTTTT.

This chain joins TRBV29-1 and TRBJ2-1; TRBD2 aligns across 11 bases. The germline CDR1 and CDR2 sequences are SQVTM and ANQGSEA. The CDR3 sequence is 14 residues long. The V segment lost 3 bases and the J segment 9 bases; nucleotides outside the gene matches: 7. The CDR3 protein is CSVDRSGRAAEQFF. The DNA for the CDR3 is TGCAGCGTTGATCGTAGCGGGAGGGCGGCTGAGCAGTTCTTC.

This clone turned up a few times. This chain uses TRBV5-5 with TRBJ1-5, with a weak D call TRBD1 (6 bases). Germline V lookup: CDR1 SGHKS, CDR2 YYEKEE (reference sequence). The V and J ends lost 4 bases and 5 bases respectively, with 13 bases between them. CDR3 length: 14 residues. The CDR3 spells CASSPGVSYQPQHF. The DNA of the CDR3 is TGTGCCAGCAGCCCAGGGGTCTCCTATCAGCCCCAGCATTTT.

The rearrangement uses TRBV14 and TRBJ2-1, with a tentative D call TRBD1 (6 bases). There are 14 residues in the CDR3. The V end lost 4 bases, the J end lost 5 bases, and 12 bases lay between the germline ends. Germline V gene sequence: CDR1 SGHDN, CDR2 FVKESK. DNA for the CDR3: TGTGCCAGCAGCCTCCGGGACACCCACAATGAGCAGTTCTTC. It codes for CASSLRDTHNEQFF.

This clone was detected once. V is TRBV7-9 and J is TRBJ2-7; D may correspond to TRBD1 or TRBD2 (5 bases each). The germline gives CDR1 SEHNR, CDR2 FQNEAQ (reference sequence). The CDR3 totals 12 residues. Between the trimmed V and J ends, which lost 1 base and 5 bases, there was a span of 6 bases. In DNA form, the CDR3 reads TGTGCCAGCAGCTTAGGAGGGGACGAGCAGTACTTC. It encodes CASSLGGDEQYF. Based on the CDR3 plus reference TRBV7-9 and TRBJ2-7, the full variable domain is DTGVSQNPRHKITKRGQNVTFRCDPISEHNRLYWYRQTLGQGPEFLTYFQNEAQLEKSRLLSDRFSAERPKGSFSTLEIQRTEQGDSAMYLCASSLGGDEQYFGPGTRLTVT.

The rearrangement joins TRBV5-6 to TRBJ1-1; D not resolved. There are 14 residues in the CDR3. Germline loops: CDR1 SGHDT, CDR2 YYEEEE. V was cut by 3 bases and J by 1 base, with 10 bases left in between. Here the CDR3 DNA reads TGTGCCAGCAGCTCAGGACGGGAGAACACTGAAGCTTTCTTT. Protein sequence: CASSSGRENTEAFF.

V is TRBV29-1 and J is TRBJ2-2, with 10 nucleotides matching TRBD1. The V and J ends lost 2 bases and 6 bases, in that order; junction bases with no gene match: 9. Germline V CDR1 and CDR2: SQVTM, ANQGSEA. This CDR3 has 16 amino acids. The CDR3 DNA follows: TGCAGCGTTGAATATAGTGGACAGGGGGTAGCCGGGGAGCTGTTTTTT. It translates to CSVEYSGQGVAGELFF.

The rearrangement uses TRBV11-3 and TRBJ2-3; the D is unclear. This CDR3 spans 14 amino acids. Germline loops: CDR1 SGHNT, CDR2 YENEEA. V was clipped by 5 bases and J by 6 bases, with 15 bases between them. Written as DNA, the CDR3 is TGTGCCAGCAGCCTTCAAGGCGCGACGGATACGCAGTATTTT. This encodes CASSLQGATDTQYF. The whole variable domain, filled in from reference TRBV11-3 and TRBJ2-3, reads EAGVVQSPRYKIIEKKQPVAFWCNPISGHNTLYWYLQNLGQGPELLIRYENEEAVDDSQLPKDRFSAERLKGVDSTLKIQPAELGDSAVYLCASSLQGATDTQYFGPGTRLTVL.

In its sample, this clone was seen once. The J gene is TRBJ1-5, the V gene TRBV28; the match to TRBD1 covers 8 bases. The germline V gene encodes CDR1 MDHEN and CDR2 SYDVKM. CDR3 size: 15 residues. The V and J ends lost 10 bases and 0 bases, in that order; junction bases with no gene match: 8. The CDR3, as DNA: TGTGCCACCGGGGCCAGGGGGCATAGCAATCAGCCCCAGCATTTT. It translates to CATGARGHSNQPQHF.

The genes are TRBV4-1 and TRBJ1-5; 7 bases agree with TRBD1. The CDR3 has 14 residues. CDR1 and CDR2 (germline): MGHRA, YSYEKL. V dropped 5 bases and J dropped 4; count of bases not matched to a gene: 5. CDR3 sequence reads: CASSNAGGNQPQHF. CDR3 DNA sequence: TGCGCCAGCAGCAACGCAGGGGGGAATCAGCCCCAGCATTTT.

The genes are TRBV6-1 and TRBJ2-2; the D is unclear. The germline CDR1 and CDR2 sequences are MNHNS and SASEGT. The CDR3 totals 14 residues. Trimming took 0 bases from V and 5 from J, leaving 7 bases between them. CDR3 loop: CASSEADETGELFF. The CDR3 coding sequence is TGTGCCAGCAGTGAAGCGGACGAGACCGGGGAGCTGTTTTTT.

The DNA of the CDR3 is TGTGCCAGCAGCGCCATCCCTTCCGGGGCAGATACGCAGTATTTT. Its translation: CASSAIPSGADTQYF. V usage is TRBV5-6 and J usage is TRBJ2-3, with D perhaps matching TRBD2 (5 bases). Trimming shortened V by 4 bases and J by 4 bases, and 16 bases separated the two germline ends. Germline CDR1 SGHDT, CDR2 YYEEEE. The CDR3 extends over 15 amino acids.

V usage is TRBV9 and J usage is TRBJ2-2; 10 bases match TRBD2. CDR1 and CDR2 (germline): SGDLS, YYNGEE. The CDR3 sequence is 18 residues long. With 4 bases clipped from V and 2 bases from J, the junction kept 11 bases outside the gene matches. The DNA for the CDR3 is TGTGCCAGCAGCTACGTTGGGCTAGCGGGAGTTAACACCGGGGAGCTGTTTTTT. It specifies CASSYVGLAGVNTGELFF.

The rearrangement links TRBV11-2 to TRBJ2-1; tentatively, D is TRBD1 (6 bases). Germline V gene lookup returns CDR1 SGHAT and CDR2 FQNNGV. This CDR3 is built from 13 residues. Deletions cut 5 bases from V and 6 bases from J, with 11 bases between. CDR3 bases: TGTGCCAGCAGCGGACCAGGGGCCAATGAGCAGTTCTTC. It specifies CASSGPGANEQFF.

This chain uses TRBV6-5 with TRBJ2-7; 7 positions match TRBD2. V gave up 0 bases and J gave up 6 bases; unmatched junction bases: 2. Germline V gives CDR1 MNHEY, CDR2 SVGAGI. The CDR3 contains 13 residues. The CDR3 nucleotides are TGTGCCAGCAGTTACTCGGGCGGGGGCGAGCAGTACTTC. It encodes CASSYSGGGEQYF.